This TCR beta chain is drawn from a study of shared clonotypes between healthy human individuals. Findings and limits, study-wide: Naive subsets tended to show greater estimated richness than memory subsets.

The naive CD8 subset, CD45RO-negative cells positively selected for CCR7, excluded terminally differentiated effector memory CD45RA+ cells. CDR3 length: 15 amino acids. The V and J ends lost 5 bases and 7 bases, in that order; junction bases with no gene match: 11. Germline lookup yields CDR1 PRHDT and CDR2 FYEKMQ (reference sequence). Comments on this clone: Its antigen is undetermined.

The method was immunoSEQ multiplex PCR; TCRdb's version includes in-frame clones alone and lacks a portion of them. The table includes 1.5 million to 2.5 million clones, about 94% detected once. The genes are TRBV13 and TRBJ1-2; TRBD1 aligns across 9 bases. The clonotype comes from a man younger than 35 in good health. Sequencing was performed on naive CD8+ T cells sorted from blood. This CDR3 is CASSLWTGEDSGYTF. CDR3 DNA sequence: TGTGCCAGCAGCCTCTGGACAGGGGAGGACTCTGGCTACACCTTC.